Listed here are 11 T cell receptor beta chains from one sample, sequenced in a study of T cell responses to AZD1222 COVID-19 vaccine. Sequenced by immunoSEQ multiplex PCR; TCRdb stores in-frame clones only, minus some. The sample records roughly 100,000 clones, approximately 90% being singletons. Sequenced here: peripheral blood, sampled 28 days after the second AZD1222 dose. Receptor source: an adult who received the AZD1222 COVID-19 vaccine.

This clone was seen only once. This chain connects TRBV24-1 to TRBJ2-2; 7 positions match TRBD1. CDR3 length: 15 amino acids. Germline V lookup: CDR1 KGHDR, CDR2 SFDVKD. Trimming at V came to 3 bases and at J to 5 bases, leaving 5 bases not matched to a gene. CDR3 sequence: CATSDTGVSTGELFF. The DNA of the CDR3 is TGTGCCACCAGTGATACAGGGGTGTCGACCGGGGAGCTGTTTTTT.

This chain connects TRBV6-5 to TRBJ2-1; no firm D call. V lost 6 bases and J lost 9, with 9 bases in between. The CDR3 loop spans 11 amino acids. Germline assignment: CDR1 MNHEY and CDR2 SVGAGI. For the CDR3, the DNA is TGTGCCAGCAGCGGCGGTGCTGAGCAGTTCTTC. Translating gives CASSGGAEQFF.

This chain uses TRBV3-1 (or the pseudogene TRBV3-2) with TRBJ1-2; D perhaps matches TRBD1 (6 bases). Trimming removed 0 bases from V and 8 bases from J, with 13 bases in between. In germline, CDR1 is LGHDT, CDR2 YNNKEL (reference sequence). CDR3 length: 14 residues. The DNA of the CDR3 is TGTGCCAGCAGCCAAGAAGGGGGGCTTGGAGGCTACACCTTC. Translating it yields CASSQEGGLGGYTF.

This clone has only one observation. This chain uses TRBV6-1 with TRBJ1-4, with D perhaps TRBD1 (5 bases). The CDR3 is 16 residues long. In germline, CDR1 is MNHNS, CDR2 SASEGT. Between the trimmed V and J ends, which lost 4 bases and 5 bases, there was a span of 17 bases. The CDR3 is CASSGQPGRGNEKLFF. CDR3 nucleotide sequence: TGTGCCAGCAGTGGGCAACCGGGACGGGGAAATGAAAAACTGTTTTTT.

J is TRBJ1-2 and V is TRBV28, with 9 bases lining up with TRBD1. This CDR3 contains 16 residues. Germline CDR1 is MDHEN and CDR2 is SYDVKM. The V gene end was trimmed by 10 bases and the J gene end by 2 bases; junction bases not matched to a gene: 14. This CDR3 is CATSLRVGQGNYGYTF. The CDR3 DNA sequence: TGTGCCACCTCCCTACGGGTGGGACAGGGAAACTATGGCTACACCTTC.

The chain recombines TRBV5-1 with TRBJ1-2; D unclear. Trimming stripped 1 base from V and 8 bases from J, with 9 bases between. CDR1 and CDR2 (germline): SGHRS, YFSETQ. CDR3 length: 12 amino acids. The CDR3 spells CASSLFAGGYTF. In DNA, the CDR3 is TGCGCCAGCAGCTTGTTCGCAGGCGGCTACACCTTC.

In this sample, this clone turned up a few times. J is TRBJ2-2 and V is TRBV5-4; 7 bases line up with TRBD2. Germline values: CDR1 SGHNT, CDR2 YYREEE (reference sequence). This CDR3 spans 18 amino acids. After removal of 2 bases from V and 6 bases from J, the junction contained 16 bases not matched to a gene. The CDR3 DNA sequence: TGTGCCAGCAGCTTAGGACTAGATTTTTGGGGGTCCGCCGGGGAGCTGTTTTTT. It specifies CASSLGLDFWGSAGELFF.

V is TRBV10-2 and J is TRBJ1-5; the D gene is possibly TRBD1 (6 bases). The germline V gene encodes CDR1 WSHSY and CDR2 SAAADI. The CDR3 length is 16 residues. The V gene lost 3 bases and the J gene lost 0 bases, with 12 bases spanning the gap. CDR3 DNA: TGCGCCAGCAGTGAAGCTCCGACAGGTAGCAATCAGCCCCAGCATTTT. It encodes CASSEAPTGSNQPQHF.

The CDR3 loop reads CSVDPSGFSEAFF. The DNA for the CDR3 is TGCAGCGTTGACCCCTCGGGGTTTTCTGAAGCTTTCTTT. This chain connects TRBV29-1 to TRBJ1-1; no reliable D call. Trimming took 3 bases from V and 6 from J, leaving 14 bases between them. The CDR3 consists of 13 residues. The germline CDR1 and CDR2 sequences are SQVTM and ANQGSEA.

V usage is TRBV3-1 (or the pseudogene TRBV3-2) and J usage is TRBJ2-1; tentative D call: TRBD1 (5 bases). Germline-derived CDR1 and CDR2 are LGHDT and YNNKEL (reference sequence). The length of the CDR3 is 16 residues. Trimming stripped 1 base from V and 15 bases from J, with 25 bases between. The CDR3 DNA sequence: TGTGCCAGCAGCCAAGGTAGTCAGGGTCTAGGTCCCGGTGGGTTCTTC. Amino acids: CASSQGSQGLGPGGFF.

There are a few counts of this clone. The chain links TRBV6-1 to TRBJ2-7, with D possibly matching TRBD2 (6 bases). There are 14 residues in the CDR3. Germline-derived CDR1 and CDR2 are MNHNS and SASEGT. Trimming shortened V by 2 bases and J by 4 bases, and 12 bases separated the two germline ends. The DNA for the CDR3 is TGTGCCAGCAGTGAAACGGGAGAAGGGTACGAGCAGTACTTC. The encoded protein is CASSETGEGYEQYF.